This T cell receptor (beta chain) is from a study of blood T cells in healthy people across ages. Combining a sample-barcoded 5' primer with a J-beta primer mix, a second PCR ran for about 7 to 11 cycles. TCRdb reanalysed the 5' RACE reads using MiXCR and keeps one entry per CDR3 protein. The sample has about 670,000 distinct CDR3 sequences, roughly 43% seen once; the top ten hold 25% to 35%. The germline gives CDR1 MNHEY, CDR2 SVGEGT. This CDR3 contains 16 residues. The J segment lost 5 bases and the V segment lost 6 bases, leaving 15 bases of the junction unmatched. The rearrangement uses TRBV6-2 or TRBV6-3 and TRBJ1-1; TRBD1 matches at 7 bases. Sequenced input: blood. The receptor was derived from an older man in good health. The CDR3 nucleotides are TGTGCCAGCAGGAAACAGGGGTCCGGAGGAAGGACTGAAGCTTTCTTT. Amino acid sequence: CASRKQGSGGRTEAFF.